This T cell receptor (beta chain) was observed in a study of CD8+ T cells in alopecia areata. For the study at large: Treated patients swallowed 5 to 10 mg of oral tofacitinib twice daily.

As concerns this clone: The antigen remains undetermined.

Reverse transcription of extracted RNA yielded cDNA, which provided the sequencing template. TCRdb keeps only in-frame clones here, not all; method: immunoSEQ multiplex PCR. The sample has around 200,000 clones; roughly three fifths are singletons. CDR3 length: 14 amino acids. V dropped 0 bases and J dropped 4 bases, with 9 bases sitting between them. The V gene's germline CDR1 is SGHRS and CDR2 YFSETQ. The treatment was: oral pan-JAK inhibitor, 5-10 mg twice daily. Lesional scalp punch biopsies and peripheral blood were collected from alopecia areata patients. The study's findings and limits: Lesional scalp, especially alopecia totalis/universalis, showed higher clonality than normal scalp. Within the top 100, expanded CD8+ clones significantly decreased with tofacitinib, as did scalp clonality.

The chain combines TRBV5-1 with TRBJ2-3, with D uncertain. Material: CD4+ T cells sorted from blood, obtained at week 4, from a patient treated with tofacitinib. This TCR derives from a human donor with alopecia areata. The CDR3 loop is CASSLEREADTQYF. As DNA, the CDR3 is TGCGCCAGCAGCTTGGAGAGAGAGGCAGATACGCAGTATTTT.